The 13 T cell receptor beta chains listed next were all sequenced from one sample in a study of beta chain features in type 1 diabetes (dated by TCRdb to 2016 to 2018). The library relied on the immunoSEQ multiplex PCR assay. The High Capacity cDNA Reverse Transcription Kit was used to reverse transcribe all of the isolated RNA, meaning that expressed TCRB transcripts were what got sequenced. Sourced from immuneACCESS, this table was stored by TCRdb with only in-frame sequences that have V and J called. A share of the clones is absent; for the studies checked, an unresolved V gene accounts for under half, and the remainder has no known explanation. This sample comprises hundreds of thousands of clones, about 12% of them detected only once. Approximately 0.011% of the sample is taken by the ten largest. Their target antigens are unknown. Results the study describes overall, beyond this receptor: Type 1 diabetes patients showed a moderate but significant shortening of TCRB CDR3 length in all four CD4+ subsets.

Source material: naive CD4+ T cells from blood. Sample cell subset or site, as interpreted from the label and publication: true naive CD4+ T cells. The receptors were sampled from a woman aged 18-35 years with type 1 diabetes.

This clone was counted a few times. CDR3: CASSLARLDEQYF. The CDR3 region has the DNA TGTGCCAGCAGCTTAGCTAGGTTGGACGAGCAGTACTTC. The chain has TRBV13 and TRBJ2-7, with D hard to call. V was trimmed by 1 base and J by 5 bases, leaving 9 bases between them. Germline V gene data show CDR1 as PRHDT and CDR2 as FYEKMQ (reference sequence). This CDR3 is built from 13 residues. Full variable domain (outside the CDR3, taken from reference TRBV13 and TRBJ2-7): AAGVIQSPRHLIKEKRETATLKCYPIPRHDTVYWYQQGPGQDPQFLISFYEKMQSDKGSIPDRFSAQQFSDYHSELNMSSLELGDSALYFCASSLARLDEQYFGPGTRLTVT.

The genes are TRBV5-1 and TRBJ1-1; perhaps TRBD1 as D (5 bases). V was clipped by 0 bases and J by 1 base, with 13 bases between them. Germline-derived CDR1 and CDR2 are SGHRS and YFSETQ. CDR3 size: 16 residues. CDR3 DNA: TGCGCCAGCAGCTTGGCCCCAGGGCTGCCGAACACTGAAGCTTTCTTT. Protein product: CASSLAPGLPNTEAFF.

The rearrangement uses TRBV29-1 and TRBJ1-1; D is uncertain. V lost 4 bases, J lost 0 bases, and 6 bases lay in between. This CDR3 region has 12 residues. Germline CDR1 SQVTM, CDR2 ANQGSEA. CDR3 sequence: CSVVHLNTEAFF. The CDR3 DNA is TGCAGCGTTGTCCACTTGAACACTGAAGCTTTCTTT.

V gene TRBV7-9 combines with J gene TRBJ1-5, with D maybe TRBD1 (6 bases). Germline V CDR1 and CDR2: SEHNR, FQNEAQ (reference sequence). This CDR3 has 15 residues. Trimming cost V 5 bases and J 11 bases, with 22 bases left between them. CDR3 amino acids: CASSPLDSLKGTQHF. CDR3 coding DNA: TGTGCCAGCAGCCCCTTGGACAGCCTTAAGGGGACCCAGCATTTT.

This clone turned up a few times. The rearrangement uses TRBV25-1 and TRBJ2-5, with TRBD1 matching over 7 bases. The CDR3 is made up of 17 amino acids. Germline values: CDR1 MGHDK, CDR2 SYGVNS. V was clipped by 4 bases and J by 5 bases; unmatched bases: 16. This chain's CDR3 is CASSASTGLGGQETQYF. Here the CDR3 DNA reads TGTGCCAGCAGTGCTTCGACAGGGCTAGGAGGACAGGAGACCCAGTACTTC.

This clone was picked up a small number of times. This CDR3 is CSVEVRGGTAIYGYTF. The CDR3 coding sequence is TGCAGCGTTGAAGTGCGGGGGGGGACAGCTATCTATGGCTACACCTTC. The rearrangement links TRBV29-1 to TRBJ1-2, with 7 bases identical to TRBD1. V shed 1 base, J shed 4 bases, and the junction held 12 bases outside the gene matches. CDR3 length: 16 residues. Looked up from germline, CDR1 is SQVTM and CDR2 is ANQGSEA.

This clone was observed a few times. As DNA, the CDR3 is TGTGCCAGCAGTTCCGAACAGGGGTTGTCTGGCTACACCTTC. Protein sequence: CASSSEQGLSGYTF. The gene calls are TRBV28 and TRBJ1-2; 7 nucleotides line up with TRBD1. The germline V gene has CDR1 MDHEN and CDR2 SYDVKM. V shed 4 bases, J shed 7 bases, and the junction held 9 bases outside the gene matches. This CDR3 region has 14 residues.

This clone occurred a few times. This chain links TRBV5-1 with TRBJ1-1, with D uncertain. Germline lookup yields CDR1 SGHRS and CDR2 YFSETQ. The V and J ends lost 4 bases and 7 bases respectively, with 17 bases between them. CDR3 size: 14 residues. CDR3 nucleotides: TGCGCCAGCAGCCCGCAAGATTCGCTAAGTGAAGCTTTCTTT. Translating gives CASSPQDSLSEAFF.

The chain uses TRBV30 and TRBJ1-4; D remains unclear. CDR1 is GTSNPN, CDR2 SVGIG, per germline (reference sequence). The CDR3 is 13 residues long. V was trimmed by 2 bases and J by 5 bases, leaving 9 bases between them. The CDR3 sequence: CAWSTYWNEKLFF. In DNA form, the CDR3 reads TGTGCCTGGAGTACTTACTGGAATGAAAAACTGTTTTTT.

This clone appeared a few times. The same CDR3 can be traced to other DNA sequences in this sample. The chain is built from TRBV29-1 and TRBJ2-1; D is possibly TRBD2 (6 bases). The germline gives CDR1 SQVTM, CDR2 ANQGSEA. This CDR3 has 13 residues. The V and J ends lost 7 bases and 0 bases respectively, with 10 bases between them. The CDR3 DNA sequence: TGCAGCGCCTCCGGGAGCTCCTACAATGAGCAGTTCTTC. Translating gives CSASGSSYNEQFF.

This clone showed up just a few times. This chain uses TRBV7-9 with TRBJ2-3; 7 positions match TRBD1. The CDR3 extends over 17 amino acids. V lost 1 base, J lost 2 bases, and 9 bases stayed unmatched. Germline CDR1 SEHNR, CDR2 FQNEAQ (reference sequence). CDR3 sequence: CASSLGERTGDTDTQYF. The CDR3 bases are TGTGCCAGCAGCTTAGGGGAACGGACAGGAGACACAGATACGCAGTATTTT.

This rearrangement joins TRBV18 to TRBJ1-2; the D is unclear. V lost 5 bases and J lost 8, with 12 bases in between. Germline loops: CDR1 KGHSH, CDR2 LQKENI. The CDR3 length is 12 residues. In DNA, the CDR3 is TGTGCCAGCTCAACCTACGGGGAAGGCTACACCTTC. Its translation is CASSTYGEGYTF.

This chain connects TRBV13 to TRBJ2-7; 10 bases map to TRBD1. This CDR3 spans 13 amino acids. CDR1 and CDR2 from the germline V gene are PRHDT and FYEKMQ (reference sequence). The V segment lost 6 bases and the J segment 6 bases; nucleotides outside the gene matches: 5. This CDR3 is CASRRQGAGEQYF. CDR3 DNA sequence: TGTGCCAGCAGGCGACAGGGGGCTGGCGAGCAGTACTTC.